Sequencing of this TCR beta chain was carried out in a study of CXCR3-negative and CXCR3-positive naive CD8 T cells. The libraries of TRB cDNA were constructed through 5' RACE using UMI labels. One entry per CDR3 protein, without DNA, is what TCRdb gives after re-calling the 5' RACE reads. This table holds roughly 40,000 distinct CDR3 sequences. CDR3 length: 13 residues. CDR1 is LGHNA, CDR2 YSLEER, per germline. The material sequenced was memory CD8+ T cells from blood. The TCR was taken from a human donor in good health. Some clones in this sample may be carry-over from other donors' samples. The genes are TRBV4-3 and TRBJ2-7. The CDR3 here is CASSRGRSYEQYF.